This T cell receptor (beta chain) was captured by sequencing in a study of T-cell memory formation after mild COVID-19 (dated by TCRdb to the early 2020s). Study-wide context: TCR sequence clusters from the two donors were largely donor specific. In two donors, T-cell clones that expanded and contracted after mild COVID-19 were tracked by sequencing TCRalpha and TCRbeta repertoires over time. The cohort was made up of two young adult volunteers, one female and one male, who were previously healthy.

In the case of this clonotype: The clone's antigen remains unknown. The sample holds no much larger clone one base away, and base qualities are not on file.

The germline V gene supplies CDR1 SNHLY and CDR2 FYNNEI. The CDR3 measures 14 amino acids from cysteine to phenylalanine. Here the CDR3 DNA is all that survives: 42 bases in frame from base 1. The junction carries 10 bases between V and J, which are trimmed by 3 bases and 3 bases respectively. These reads were obtained on an Illumina NovaSeq 6000. TCRalpha and TCRbeta cDNA libraries were constructed by 5'RACE with constant-segment primers, with sample barcodes and unique molecular identifiers being introduced. RNA was extracted from every sample with Trizol reagent. Amplification of the libraries took two PCR steps, and the second step added a second sample barcode plus Illumina TruSeq adapters. Sequencing of libraries was performed on an Illumina NovaSeq with 2 x 150 bp paired-end reads. As for how the authors treated the data: Reads were demultiplexed and collapsed into UMI-guided consensus sequences with migec v1.2.7. Using mixcr v2.1.11, the UMI consensuses were aligned to TRA and TRB V and J templates and assembled into clonotypes. A clonotype was counted as expanded or contracted only when both edgeR and NoisET called the clonotype significant, with the noise models trained on biological replicates. edgeR calls used a false discovery rate-adjusted p below 0.01 and a log2 fold-change threshold of 1. As an exploratory analysis of dynamics, max-normalized trajectories of the 1000 most abundant clonotypes were examined by PCA with hierarchical clustering. Separately sequenced CD4+ and CD8+ repertoires were used to assign the CD4 or CD8 phenotype of responding clones. TCRdb handled the public reads itself, with Q25 trimming in fastp and clone calling in MiXCR, and kept productive beta chains. Rows with one shared CDR3 protein collapse into an entry with the most common genes and DNA. TCRdb assigned the V and J calls; the authors' analysis was not used. The sample table holds under 600,000 distinct CDR3 sequences, of which roughly 22% were seen once. The ten most abundant clones make up about 8.4% of the sample.

The investigation overall reported the following: Contracting CD4+ clones turned up mainly in the CM and EM memory subsets, whereas EMRA was where CD8+ clones were enriched. Whether the second-wave clones peaking on day 37 were SARS-CoV-2 specific was not confirmed. From day 15 to 85, contracting clones showed balanced CD4/CD8 phenotypes, whereas a second wave of clones that expanded from day 15 to 37 leaned towards CD4+. Some responding clones were detected in pre-infection memory, which suggested that pre-existing cross-reactive memory T cells had joined the SARS-CoV-2 response. The study included only a couple of mild cases, and larger cohorts that include severe cases with pre-infection samples were judged to be necessary.

PBMCs were isolated by Ficoll-Paque density gradient centrifugation. Sequenced sample: PBMCs or a T cell subset sorted from them (not recorded which). The V gene is TRBV2 and the J gene is TRBJ2-3; the D gene is not confidently resolved. The sequence derives from an adult woman who had mild COVID-19 (a few samples of this study predate the infection). The sample titles of this study are shuffled in the database, so cell type and time point are left out; the donor was told from shared clones. The sequence in DNA is TGTGCCAGCAGTGATTTGACGGAGACAGATACGCAGTATTTT. It is translated as CASSDLTETDTQYF.